Listed below are T cell receptor beta chains from one sample, sequenced in a study of OX40 agonist ivuxolimab in advanced cancers. The method was immunoSEQ multiplex PCR; TCRdb's version includes in-frame clones alone and lacks a portion of them. The sample lists some 76,000 clones, roughly 80% seen once, with about 1.8% in the top ten. Sample: CD4+ or CD8+ T cells sorted from blood, taken in a trial of the OX40 agonist ivuxolimab. These receptors originate from an adult with an advanced solid tumor such as melanoma, head and neck, liver or kidney cancer. Each CDR3 is given with its conserved first and last residue. D genes are given only for firm matches. A clone size is listed for some rows: how often the clone was seen (once, few, many), or a class if it is expanded.

abundance	v_gene	j_gene	d_gene	CDR3aa	CDR3nt
.	TRBV7-3	TRBJ2-1	.	CASSLLAIDEQFF	TGTGCCAGCAGCTTACTAGCGATAGATGAGCAGTTCTTC
.	TRBV29-1	TRBJ2-2	TRBD1	CSVGPGQAYTGELFF	TGCAGCGTTGGGCCGGGACAGGCCTACACCGGGGAGCTGTTTTTT
.	TRBV5-1	TRBJ2-6	.	CASSLDTVISGANVLTF	TGCGCCAGCAGCTTGGATACAGTAATATCTGGGGCCAACGTCCTGACTTTC
.	TRBV19	TRBJ1-1	.	CASSRVGGLEAFF	TGTGCCAGTAGCCGGGTAGGGGGGCTTGAAGCTTTCTTT
.	TRBV5-1	TRBJ2-3	.	CASSPTSENTQYF	TGCGCCAGCAGCCCTACCTCGGAGAATACGCAGTATTTT
.	TRBV11-3	TRBJ2-1	TRBD2	CASSLVLAGESYNEQFF	TGTGCCAGCAGCTTAGTCCTAGCGGGAGAATCCTACAATGAGCAGTTCTTC
.	TRBV19	TRBJ2-7	.	CASSQGTEQYF	TGTGCCAGTAGTCAGGGGACCGAGCAGTACTTC
once	TRBV30	TRBJ1-5	.	CAWSRGGRGGNQPQHF	TGTGCCTGGAGTCGGGGGGGGCGCGGAGGCAATCAGCCCCAGCATTTT
.	TRBV5-5	TRBJ1-4	TRBD1	CASSTQGPRGEKLFF	TGTGCCAGCAGCACACAGGGGCCGAGAGGGGAAAAACTGTTTTTT
once	TRBV6-5	TRBJ2-5	.	CASSFETTGETQYF	TGTGCCAGCAGTTTCGAGACTACAGGAGAGACCCAGTACTTC
.	TRBV6-6	TRBJ1-5	.	CASSEFQPQHF	TGTGCCAGCAGTGAATTTCAGCCCCAGCATTTT
.	TRBV11-3	TRBJ2-2	.	CASSWGAGAGELFF	TGTGCCAGCAGCTGGGGGGCCGGGGCCGGGGAGCTGTTTTTT
.	TRBV2	TRBJ1-1	TRBD1	CASSEGQVTEAFF	TGTGCCAGCAGCGAGGGACAGGTCACTGAAGCTTTCTTT
many	TRBV14	TRBJ1-2	.	CASSSITALGYTF	TGTGCCAGCAGCTCCATCACGGCCCTTGGCTACACCTTC
.	TRBV7-2	TRBJ1-5	.	CASSLEIFNQPQHF	TGTGCCAGCAGCTTAGAGATCTTCAATCAGCCCCAGCATTTT
.	TRBV10-3	TRBJ2-2	TRBD1	CAIRGTGGSIGELFF	TGTGCCATCAGGGGGACAGGGGGGAGCATCGGGGAGCTGTTTTTT
.	TRBV6-6	TRBJ2-2	.	CASSYADTGELFF	TGTGCCAGCAGTTACGCGGACACCGGGGAGCTGTTTTTT
.	TRBV19	TRBJ2-5	TRBD2	CASSPQRGGRETQYF	TGTGCCAGTAGTCCCCAGCGGGGGGGCCGGGAGACCCAGTACTTC
.	TRBV9	TRBJ1-2	TRBD1	CASSALQGVPNYGYTF	TGTGCCAGCAGCGCCTTACAGGGGGTGCCTAACTATGGCTACACCTTC
.	TRBV6-5	TRBJ2-7	.	CASSYLRGPYEQYF	TGTGCCAGCAGTTACTTGAGGGGACCCTACGAGCAGTACTTC
.	TRBV13	TRBJ2-7	.	CASSYRPRQLGSSSYEQYF	TGTGCCAGCAGCTACCGACCTAGACAGTTAGGGTCTAGCTCCTACGAGCAGTACTTC
.	TRBV5-1	TRBJ1-2	TRBD1	CASSFTGAGNYGYTF	TGCGCCAGCAGCTTCACAGGGGCGGGAAACTATGGCTACACCTTC
.	TRBV5-1	TRBJ2-7	.	CASSLDVTEYEQYF	TGCGCCAGCAGCTTGGATGTGACAGAATACGAGCAGTACTTC
.	TRBV27	TRBJ2-3	TRBD2	CASSRLAGVRDTQYF	TGTGCCAGCAGCAGACTAGCGGGAGTAAGAGATACGCAGTATTTT
.	TRBV7-3	TRBJ2-5	TRBD2	CASSLGTSGSGQETQYF	TGTGCCAGCAGCCTCGGGACTAGCGGGAGCGGCCAAGAGACCCAGTACTTC
.	TRBV18	TRBJ2-7	TRBD1	CASSPGTGPYEQYF	TGTGCCAGTAGCCCCGGGACAGGGCCCTACGAGCAGTACTTC
few	TRBV29-1	TRBJ2-7	TRBD2	CSVEGRRGGNEQYF	TGCAGCGTTGAAGGCCGGCGGGGGGGGAACGAGCAGTACTTC
once	TRBV7-3	TRBJ2-1	.	CASSSRGGNYNEQFF	TGTGCCAGCAGCTCCCGGGGTGGAAACTACAATGAGCAGTTCTTC
.	TRBV19	TRBJ2-5	.	CASGGPAETQYF	TGTGCCAGTGGGGGGCCCGCAGAGACCCAGTACTTC
few	TRBV7-6	TRBJ2-3	TRBD2	CASSPSTSGGLLYTQYF	TGTGCCAGCAGCCCCTCGACTAGCGGGGGGTTATTATATACGCAGTATTTT
.	TRBV14	TRBJ2-3	TRBD1	CASSKQGGFTDTQYF	TGTGCCAGCAGCAAACAGGGGGGCTTCACAGATACGCAGTATTTT
.	TRBV6-5	TRBJ1-5	.	CASSSGSSRGNQPQHF	TGTGCCAGCAGTTCTGGGTCCTCCCGGGGCAATCAGCCCCAGCATTTT
.	TRBV11-2	TRBJ2-5	.	CASSAGQQETQYF	TGTGCCAGCAGCGCGGGACAGCAAGAGACCCAGTACTTC
.	TRBV18	TRBJ1-1	TRBD1	CASNGQGRTEAFF	TGTGCCAGCAACGGACAGGGCAGAACTGAAGCTTTCTTT
.	TRBV7-8	TRBJ1-6	TRBD1	CASSLSGQGGSPLHF	TGTGCCAGCAGCTTATCCGGACAGGGAGGATCACCCCTCCACTTT
.	TRBV7-9	TRBJ1-2	.	CASSPDSRAYGYTF	TGTGCCAGCAGCCCCGACAGTCGGGCTTATGGCTACACCTTC
.	TRBV30	TRBJ2-1	.	CAWRGGSYNEQFF	TGTGCCTGGAGGGGGGGCTCCTACAATGAGCAGTTCTTC
.	TRBV11-3	TRBJ2-2	.	CASSGPGYAGELFF	TGTGCCAGCAGCGGTCCGGGGTACGCCGGGGAGCTGTTTTTT
.	TRBV29-1	TRBJ2-7	TRBD1	CSAGQGAVEYF	TGCAGCGCGGGACAGGGCGCTGTTGAGTACTTC
once	TRBV27	TRBJ2-2	TRBD1	CASRLGQGRNGELFF	TGTGCCAGCAGGTTAGGACAGGGCAGGAACGGGGAGCTGTTTTTT
.	TRBV5-1	TRBJ2-3	.	CASSLELMPDTQYF	TGCGCCAGCAGCTTGGAGCTCATGCCAGATACGCAGTATTTT
.	TRBV6-1	TRBJ2-7	.	CASSDSGDDLEQYF	TGTGCCAGCAGTGATTCTGGGGACGACTTAGAGCAGTACTTC
.	TRBV18	TRBJ1-1	.	CASSLRDTEAFF	TGTGCCAGCTCCCTCAGAGACACTGAAGCTTTCTTT
.	TRBV11-2	TRBJ1-4	.	CASSLDLRQAGEKLFF	TGTGCCAGCAGCTTAGATCTAAGGCAGGCGGGAGAAAAACTGTTTTTT
.	TRBV7-9	TRBJ2-3	TRBD2	CASAWTSGGTDTQYF	TGTGCCAGCGCTTGGACTAGCGGGGGCACAGATACGCAGTATTTT
.	TRBV14	TRBJ2-7	TRBD1	CASSRDRVHYEQYF	TGTGCCAGCAGCCGGGACAGGGTCCACTACGAGCAGTACTTC
.	TRBV5-1	TRBJ1-2	.	CASSFGQSIYGYTF	TGCGCCAGCAGTTTCGGACAGAGCATCTATGGCTACACCTTC
once	TRBV7-2	TRBJ2-1	TRBD2	CASSLKSGLAGGYNEQFF	TGTGCCAGCAGCTTAAAATCCGGACTAGCGGGGGGGTACAATGAGCAGTTCTTC